There are a few counts of the clone carrying this TCR beta chain. This sample is drawn from a study of control samples from healthy donors and cancer patients. Germline trimming cut 4 bases from V and 0 bases from J; bases unmatched to any gene: 6. Germline V gives CDR1 MGHRA, CDR2 YSYEKL. The CDR3 totals 15 residues. Clones were read by immunoSEQ multiplex PCR, and TCRdb kept only the in-frame ones, dropping some. The table lists more than 90,000 clones, approximately 90% of them singletons. The receptor was derived from a man aged 25 to 40 in good health. Material for sequencing was blood. This sequence joins TRBV4-1 and TRBJ2-7; 7 bases agree with TRBD1. This CDR3 reads CASSRDSSSSYEQYF. The CDR3 DNA reads TGCGCCAGCAGCCGGGACAGTTCCAGCTCCTACGAGCAGTACTTC.